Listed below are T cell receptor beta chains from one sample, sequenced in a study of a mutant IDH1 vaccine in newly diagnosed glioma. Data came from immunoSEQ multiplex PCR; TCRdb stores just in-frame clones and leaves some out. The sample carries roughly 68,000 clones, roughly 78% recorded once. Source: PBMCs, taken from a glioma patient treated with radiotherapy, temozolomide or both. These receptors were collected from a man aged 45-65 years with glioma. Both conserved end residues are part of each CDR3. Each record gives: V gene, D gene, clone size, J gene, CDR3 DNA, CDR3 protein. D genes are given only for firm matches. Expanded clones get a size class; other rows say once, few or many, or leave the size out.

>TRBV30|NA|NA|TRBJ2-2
TGTGCCTGGAGTTCTGGGGGTCCCGGGGAGCTGTTTTTT
CAWSSGGPGELFF
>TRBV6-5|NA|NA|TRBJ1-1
TGTGCCAGCAGTCCGGGAGACAACACTGAAGCTTTCTTT
CASSPGDNTEAFF
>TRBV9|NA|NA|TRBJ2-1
TGTGCCAGCAGCGGGCCCGCTCTGGGGGAGCAGTTCTTC
CASSGPALGEQFF
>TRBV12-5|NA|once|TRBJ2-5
TGTGCTAGTGGTATTGGGGGTGGGGAGACCCAGTACTTC
CASGIGGGETQYF
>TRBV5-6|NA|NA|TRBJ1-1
TGTGCCAGCAGCTTGGCCCTACATTCACCCGGTATGAACACTGAAGCTTTCTTT
CASSLALHSPGMNTEAFF
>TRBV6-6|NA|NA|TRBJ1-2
TGTGCCAGCAGCCCTCGAGGTGGCTACACCTTC
CASSPRGGYTF
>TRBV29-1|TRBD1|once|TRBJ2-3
TGCAGCGTTGAAGCTCCAGGGGGATCCACAGATACGCAGTATTTT
CSVEAPGGSTDTQYF
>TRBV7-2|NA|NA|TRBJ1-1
TGTGCCAGCAGTTCGGGCTTGAACACTGAAGCTTTCTTT
CASSSGLNTEAFF
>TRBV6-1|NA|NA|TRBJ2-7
TGTGCCACCACCGGGGGCCCCTACGAGCAGTACTTC
CATTGGPYEQYF
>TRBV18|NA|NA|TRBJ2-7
TGTGCCAGCTCACCACCATGGGCCCACTACGAGCAGTACTTC
CASSPPWAHYEQYF
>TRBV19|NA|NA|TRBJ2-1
TGTGCCAGTAGTCCCTCGGGATTAAACAATGAGCAGTTCTTC
CASSPSGLNNEQFF
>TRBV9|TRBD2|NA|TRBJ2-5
TGTGCCAGCAGCGTTGGGTGGGGAGGGACTAGCGGGCCCCAAGAGACCCAGTACTTC
CASSVGWGGTSGPQETQYF
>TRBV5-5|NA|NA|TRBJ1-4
TGTGCCAGCAGCCTAACGGCGGGCATGGTAACTAATGAAAAACTGTTTTTT
CASSLTAGMVTNEKLFF
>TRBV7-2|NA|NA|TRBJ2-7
TGTGCCAGCAGCGATCCTTACGAGCAGTACTTC
CASSDPYEQYF
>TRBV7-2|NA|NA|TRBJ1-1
TGTGCCAGCAGCTTCCGGATGGGCACTGAAGCTTTCTTT
CASSFRMGTEAFF
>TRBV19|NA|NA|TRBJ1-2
TGTGCCAGTAGTGATATGAGCTATGGCTACACCTTC
CASSDMSYGYTF
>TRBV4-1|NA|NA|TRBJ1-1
TGCGCCAGCAGCCAAGGGACCGAGCCCTACACTGAAGCTTTCTTT
CASSQGTEPYTEAFF
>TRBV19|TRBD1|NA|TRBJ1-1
TGTGCCAGTACCATTCGACAGGGTATGAACACTGAAGCTTTCTTT
CASTIRQGMNTEAFF
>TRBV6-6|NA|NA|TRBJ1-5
TGTGCCAGCAGTTACGGCCCCAATCAGCCCCAGCATTTT
CASSYGPNQPQHF
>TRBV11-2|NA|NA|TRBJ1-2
TGTGCCAGCAGCTCCGCCCTGACAACAAACTATGGCTACACCTTC
CASSSALTTNYGYTF
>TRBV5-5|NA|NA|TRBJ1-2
TGTGCCAGCAGCCGAGAGAGGGGCTACACCTTC
CASSRERGYTF
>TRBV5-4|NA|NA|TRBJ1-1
TGTGCCAGCAGCTCCTGGAGCCTCGGGCACACTGAAGCTTTCTTT
CASSSWSLGHTEAFF
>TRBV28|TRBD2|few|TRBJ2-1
TGTGCCAGCAGTCCGAACCCGGGACTAGCGGGCCACCCAGGGACTGAGCAGTTCTTC
CASSPNPGLAGHPGTEQFF
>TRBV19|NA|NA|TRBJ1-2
TGTGCCAGTAGTATTGCGACAGCCAATGGCTACACCTTC
CASSIATANGYTF
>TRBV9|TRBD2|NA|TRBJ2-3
TGTGCCAGCAGCGCTAGCGGGAGCACAGATACGCAGTATTTT
CASSASGSTDTQYF
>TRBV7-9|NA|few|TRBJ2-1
TGTGCCAGCAGCCCCCGGGTTCCAGGATTAGAGCAGTTCTTC
CASSPRVPGLEQFF
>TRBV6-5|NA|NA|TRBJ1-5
TGTGCCAGCAGCATCCGTCGGGGACCCAATCAGCCCCAGCATTTT
CASSIRRGPNQPQHF
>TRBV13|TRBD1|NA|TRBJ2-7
TGTGCCAGCAGCTGGAACGGACAGGGTGGCCCCTACGAGCAGTACTTC
CASSWNGQGGPYEQYF
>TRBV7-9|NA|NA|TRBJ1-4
TGTGCCAGCAGCCCGTCAGGGTTGTCTAATGAAAAACTGTTTTTT
CASSPSGLSNEKLFF
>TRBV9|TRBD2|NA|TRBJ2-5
TGTGCCAGCAGCGTAGGCGGCGGGGGGGCCACAGAGACCCAGTACTTC
CASSVGGGGATETQYF
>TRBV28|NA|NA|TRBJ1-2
TGTGCCAGCAGCCCCCCGGACGTATATGGCTACACCTTC
CASSPPDVYGYTF
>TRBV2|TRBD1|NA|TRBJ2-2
TGTGCCAGCAGATACGGGACAGCGAACACCGGGGAGCTGTTTTTT
CASRYGTANTGELFF
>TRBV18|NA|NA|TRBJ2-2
TGTGCCAGCTCACCACCCCCTTCCACCGGGGAGCTGTTTTTT
CASSPPPSTGELFF
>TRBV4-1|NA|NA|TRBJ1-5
TGCGCCAGCAGCGAAAGAGGAGGGGATAGCAATCAGCCCCAGCATTTT
CASSERGGDSNQPQHF
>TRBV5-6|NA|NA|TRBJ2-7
TGTGCCAGCAGCTCGGTGGGACGGGACTCCTACGAGCAGTACTTC
CASSSVGRDSYEQYF
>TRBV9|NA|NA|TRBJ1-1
TGTGCCAGCAGCCCATTTCAGAGTGAGATGAACACTGAAGCTTTCTTT
CASSPFQSEMNTEAFF
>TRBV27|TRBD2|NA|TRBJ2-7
TGTGCCCCCCCAAATGCGGGGGGGCCCTCCTACGAGCAGTACTTC
CAPPNAGGPSYEQYF
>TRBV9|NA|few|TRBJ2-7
TGTGCCAGCAGCCCTGGCGCAGTAACCTACGAGCAGTACTTC
CASSPGAVTYEQYF
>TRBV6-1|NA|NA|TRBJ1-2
TGTGCCAGCAGTGTTGACCCCGCGGCGGGCTACACCTTC
CASSVDPAAGYTF
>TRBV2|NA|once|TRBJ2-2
TGTGCCAGCAGTGAAGAGGCACAGAGAGGCACCGGGGAGCTGTTTTTT
CASSEEAQRGTGELFF
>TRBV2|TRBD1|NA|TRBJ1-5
TGTGCCAGCCGGGGAGACAGGGGTCGAGGGCAGCCCCAGCATTTT
CASRGDRGRGQPQHF
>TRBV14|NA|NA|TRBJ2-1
TGTGCCAGCAGCATCACTCGGACACTGATCTCCTACAATGAGCAGTTCTTC
CASSITRTLISYNEQFF
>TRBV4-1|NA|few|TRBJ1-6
TGCGCCAGCAGCCAAGGTCCTTTCCGGACAGTGTATAATTCACCCCTCCACTTT
CASSQGPFRTVYNSPLHF